Listed here are 15 T cell receptor beta chains from one sample, sequenced in a study of T cell repertoires in cytomegalovirus infection. TCRdb reprocessed the reads via MiXCR and lists one record per CDR3 protein. This table holds around 530,000 distinct CDR3 sequences, approximately 25% found once. Material: PBMCs. The origin of the receptors is a human donor in good health (CMV status not recorded). Some clones in this sample may be carry-over from other donors' samples.

This clonotype appeared a few times. The chain is built from TRBV18 and TRBJ1-6, with 8 bases fitting TRBD1. The germline gives CDR1 KGHSH, CDR2 LQKENI. After removal of 1 base from V and 6 bases from J, the junction contained 8 bases not matched to a gene. This CDR3 spans 17 amino acids. The CDR3 DNA sequence: TGTGCCAGCTCACCACGGCCCGGAACAGGGGGTAATTCACCCCTCCACTTT. Residues: CASSPRPGTGGNSPLHF.

The gene calls are TRBV5-4 and TRBJ2-5; no firm D call. V shed 4 bases and J shed 4 bases, with 11 bases lying between them. CDR3 length: 13 residues. The germline gives CDR1 SGHNT, CDR2 YYREEE (reference sequence). The CDR3 protein is CASSPDGVETQYF. The DNA for the CDR3 is TGTGCCAGCAGCCCAGACGGCGTAGAGACCCAGTACTTC.

This clonotype was seen a few times. The chain joins TRBV7-9 to TRBJ1-2, with 7 bases aligning to TRBD1. The length of the CDR3 is 15 residues. The V and J ends lost 5 bases and 4 bases, in that order; junction bases with no gene match: 10. The V gene's germline CDR1 is SEHNR and CDR2 FQNEAQ (reference sequence). CDR3 coding DNA: TGTGCCAGCAGCGCCCTCACAGGGGACCTCTATGGCTACACCTTC. It is translated as CASSALTGDLYGYTF.

The CDR3 spells CSATQGDYGYTF. The CDR3 nucleotides are TGCAGTGCTACCCAGGGAGACTATGGCTACACCTTC. This chain joins TRBV20-1 and TRBJ1-2, with D possibly matching TRBD1 (5 bases). CDR3 size: 12 residues. CDR1 is DFQATT, CDR2 SNEGSKA, per germline (reference sequence). With 4 bases removed from V and 3 bases from J, the gap between germline ends came to 9 bases.

The CDR3 DNA reads as TGTGCCAGCAGTCCCACTCTACAGGGGGCGTCAATCTATGGCTACACCTTC. Translation gives CASSPTLQGASIYGYTF. The V call is TRBV28, the J call TRBJ1-2, with 9 bases identical to TRBD1. Germline values: CDR1 MDHEN, CDR2 SYDVKM. The CDR3 runs 17 residues. The V gene end was trimmed by 5 bases and the J gene end by 4 bases; junction bases not matched to a gene: 14.

This clonotype was counted a few times. The V gene is TRBV4-1, the J gene TRBJ2-5; weak D call: TRBD1 (8 bases). This CDR3 has 16 residues. Germline V gene lookup returns CDR1 MGHRA and CDR2 YSYEKL. V lost 1 base to trimming and J lost 5 bases, with 17 bases between them. CDR3 DNA sequence: TGCGCCAGCAGCCAAGCCGGGGACAGGCGGGGGGAGACCCAGTACTTC. It yields the protein CASSQAGDRRGETQYF.

The rearrangement joins TRBV19 to TRBJ2-7; 11 nucleotides match TRBD2. The CDR3 covers 17 residues. After removal of 5 bases from V and 0 bases from J, the junction contained 9 bases not matched to a gene. Per the germline V gene, CDR1 is LNHDA and CDR2 is SQIVND (reference sequence). The CDR3 nucleotides are TGTGCCAGTAGTGTCAGTCTAGCGGGAGGTGCCTCCTACGAGCAGTACTTC. Translation: CASSVSLAGGASYEQYF. Filled out from reference TRBV19 and TRBJ2-7, the complete variable domain reads DGGITQSPKYLFRKEGQNVTLSCEQNLNHDAMYWYRQDPGQGLRLIYYSQIVNDFQKGDIAEGYSVSREKKESFPLTVTSAQKNPTAFYLCASSVSLAGGASYEQYFGPGTRLTVT.

This clonotype was observed many times. The rearrangement links TRBV7-2 to TRBJ1-4; possibly TRBD1 for D (5 bases). Trimming left V 1 base short and J 5 bases short, with 11 bases between. CDR1 and CDR2 (germline): SGHTA, FQGNSA. This CDR3 is built from 15 residues. Here the CDR3 DNA reads TGTGCCAGCAGCTTAGGCCGGGGGGGGAATGAAAAACTGTTTTTT. The encoded protein is CASSLGRGGNEKLFF.

This clonotype was counted a few times. V and J are TRBV6-6 and TRBJ2-1; D is perhaps TRBD2 (6 bases). The germline CDR1 and CDR2 sequences are MNHNY and SVGAGI (reference sequence). Trimming cost V 7 bases and J 7 bases, with 17 bases left between them. This CDR3 has 14 amino acids. CDR3 DNA: TGTGCCAGCAATGCGGGGACTCCGAAAAATGAGCAGTTCTTC. Its protein product is CASNAGTPKNEQFF.

This sequence joins TRBV30 and TRBJ1-4; TRBD1 matches 9 bases. V lost 0 bases to trimming and J lost 6 bases; unmatched junction nucleotides: 8. The CDR3 has 16 amino acids. Per germline, CDR1 GTSNPN and CDR2 SVGIG (reference sequence). Here the CDR3 DNA reads TGTGCCTGGAGTGTAGGGACAGGGTCTTTTTATGAAAAACTGTTTTTT. Protein: CAWSVGTGSFYEKLFF.

This clonotype was observed at least ten times. The rearrangement uses TRBV7-2 and TRBJ2-5; no clear D. The CDR3 runs 12 residues. Trimming left V 2 bases short and J 5 bases short, with 6 bases between. Per the germline V gene, CDR1 is SGHTA and CDR2 is FQGNSA. The CDR3 region has the DNA TGTGCCAGCAGCTTATTGGGGGAGACCCAGTACTTC. Translating gives CASSLLGETQYF.

The CDR3 nucleotides read TGTGCCAGCAGCTCCAACCGTCGGACTAGCGGGAGGACCCGACCAGGGGAGCTGTTTTTT. The encoded protein is CASSSNRRTSGRTRPGELFF. The chain uses TRBV7-3 and TRBJ2-2; 14 positions agree with TRBD2. CDR1 SGHTA and CDR2 FQGTGA come from the germline V gene. V trimming: 4 bases; J trimming: 8 bases; junction bases outside the gene matches: 18. The CDR3 length is 20 residues. The full variable domain, rest sourced from reference TRBV7-3 and TRBJ2-2, is GAGVSQTPSNKVTEKGKYVELRCDPISGHTALYWYRQSLGQGPEFLIYFQGTGAADDSGLPNDRFFAVRPEGSVSTLKIQRTERGDSAVYLCASSSNRRTSGRTRPGELFFGEGSRLTVL.

The chain employs TRBV7-9 and TRBJ2-7; the D gene is possibly TRBD1 (6 bases). CDR3 length: 14 residues. V was trimmed by 3 bases and J by 1 base, leaving 10 bases between them. From germline, CDR1 is SEHNR and CDR2 FQNEAQ (reference sequence). The CDR3 sequence is CASSFQTGSYEQYF. CDR3 DNA: TGTGCCAGCAGCTTTCAGACAGGTTCCTACGAGCAGTACTTC. Together with reference TRBV7-9 and TRBJ2-7, the CDR3 gives the full variable domain: DTGVSQNPRHKITKRGQNVTFRCDPISEHNRLYWYRQTLGQGPEFLTYFQNEAQLEKSRLLSDRFSAERPKGSFSTLEIQRTEQGDSAMYLCASSFQTGSYEQYFGPGTRLTVT.

This clonotype appeared a few times. This chain connects TRBV19 to TRBJ2-1; 7 bases line up with TRBD2. The CDR3 sequence is 15 residues long. Trimming at V came to 7 bases and at J to 7 bases, leaving 13 bases not matched to a gene. The germline V gene has CDR1 LNHDA and CDR2 SQIVND (reference sequence). In DNA, the CDR3 is TGTGCCAGTAATGGGGCGGGAGTTTGGGGGAATGAGCAGTTCTTC. Its translation: CASNGAGVWGNEQFF.

This clonotype came up a few times. The chain couples TRBV3-1 to TRBJ1-4; no clear D gene. The CDR3 covers 12 residues. Deletions cut 3 bases from V and 3 bases from J, with 2 bases between. The germline CDR1 and CDR2 sequences are LGHDT and YNNKEL (reference sequence). The CDR3 sequence: CASSHSNEKLFF. In nucleotides, the CDR3 is TGTGCCAGCAGCCATTCTAATGAAAAACTGTTTTTT.